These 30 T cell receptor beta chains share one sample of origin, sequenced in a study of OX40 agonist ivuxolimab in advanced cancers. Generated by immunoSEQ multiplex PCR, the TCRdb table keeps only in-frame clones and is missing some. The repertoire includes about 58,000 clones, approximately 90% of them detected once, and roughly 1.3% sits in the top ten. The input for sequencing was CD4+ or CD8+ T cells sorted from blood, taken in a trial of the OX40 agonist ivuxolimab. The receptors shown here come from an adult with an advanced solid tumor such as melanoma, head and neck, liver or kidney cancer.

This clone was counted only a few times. The CDR3 nucleotides are TGTGCCAGCAGCAAAGTGGCTAGCGGGGGTTACTACGAGCAGTACTTC. Protein product: CASSKVASGGYYEQYF. The V gene is TRBV7-8, the J gene TRBJ2-7; TRBD2 aligns across 10 bases. CDR3 length equals 16 residues. Trimming cost V 5 bases and J 3 bases; bases outside gene matches: 10. Looked up from germline, CDR1 is SGHVS and CDR2 is FQNEAQ.

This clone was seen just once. CDR3 protein: CASSPGRTNTEAFF. In DNA form, the CDR3 reads TGTGCCAGTAGTCCAGGGAGAACCAACACTGAAGCTTTCTTT. The chain joins TRBV19 to TRBJ1-1, with a tentative D call TRBD1 (5 bases). Germline values: CDR1 LNHDA, CDR2 SQIVND (reference sequence). Trimming removed 5 bases from V and 2 bases from J, with 12 bases in between. This CDR3 spans 14 amino acids.

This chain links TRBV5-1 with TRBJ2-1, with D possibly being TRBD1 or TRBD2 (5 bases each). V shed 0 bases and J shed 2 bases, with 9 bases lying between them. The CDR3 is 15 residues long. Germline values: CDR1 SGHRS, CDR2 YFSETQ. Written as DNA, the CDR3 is TGCGCCAGCAGCTTGGGGGGGACCACCTACAATGAGCAGTTCTTC. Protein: CASSLGGTTYNEQFF.

The CDR3 protein is CASSLVGQQETQYF. In nucleotides, the CDR3 is TGTGCCAGCAGCTTGGTGGGACAGCAAGAGACCCAGTACTTC. V gene TRBV5-5 combines with J gene TRBJ2-5; 7 bases fit TRBD1. Germline V gene sequence: CDR1 SGHKS, CDR2 YYEKEE (reference sequence). V was clipped by 0 bases and J by 2 bases; unmatched bases: 1. The CDR3 is 14 amino acids.

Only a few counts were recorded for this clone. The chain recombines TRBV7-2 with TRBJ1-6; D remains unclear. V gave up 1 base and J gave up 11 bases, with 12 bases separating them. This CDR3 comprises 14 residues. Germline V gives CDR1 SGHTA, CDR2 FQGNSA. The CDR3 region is CASSLGLAVPPLHF. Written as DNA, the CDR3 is TGTGCCAGCAGCTTAGGGTTGGCCGTACCACCCCTCCACTTT.

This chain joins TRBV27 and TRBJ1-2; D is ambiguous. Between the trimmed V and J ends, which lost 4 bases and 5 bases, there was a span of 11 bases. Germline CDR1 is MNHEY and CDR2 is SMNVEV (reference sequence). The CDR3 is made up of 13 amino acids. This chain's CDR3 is CASSSHVGYGYTF. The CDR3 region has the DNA TGTGCCAGCAGTTCTCACGTAGGATATGGCTACACCTTC.

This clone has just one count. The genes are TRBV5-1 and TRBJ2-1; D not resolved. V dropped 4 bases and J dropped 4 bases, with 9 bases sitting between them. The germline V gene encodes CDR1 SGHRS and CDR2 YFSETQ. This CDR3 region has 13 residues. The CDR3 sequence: CASSPAGYNEQFF. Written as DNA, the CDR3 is TGCGCCAGCAGCCCGGCAGGATACAATGAGCAGTTCTTC.

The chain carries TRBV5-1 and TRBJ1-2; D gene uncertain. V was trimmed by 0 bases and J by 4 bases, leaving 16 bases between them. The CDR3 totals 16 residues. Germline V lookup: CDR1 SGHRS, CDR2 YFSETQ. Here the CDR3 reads CASSLVAGDIIYGYTF. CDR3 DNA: TGCGCCAGCAGCTTGGTCGCTGGAGATATAATCTATGGCTACACCTTC. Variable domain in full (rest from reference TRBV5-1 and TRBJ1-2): KAGVTQTPRYLIKTRGQQVTLSCSPISGHRSVSWYQQTPGQGLQFLFEYFSETQRNKGNFPGRFSGRQFSNSRSEMNVSTLELGDSALYLCASSLVAGDIIYGYTFGSGTRLTVV.

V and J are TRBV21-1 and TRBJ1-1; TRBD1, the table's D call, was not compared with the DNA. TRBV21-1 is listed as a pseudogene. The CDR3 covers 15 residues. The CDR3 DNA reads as TGTGCCAGCAGCCAACGGGACAGGGAGAGAACTGAAGCTTTCTTT. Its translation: CASSQRDRERTEAFF.

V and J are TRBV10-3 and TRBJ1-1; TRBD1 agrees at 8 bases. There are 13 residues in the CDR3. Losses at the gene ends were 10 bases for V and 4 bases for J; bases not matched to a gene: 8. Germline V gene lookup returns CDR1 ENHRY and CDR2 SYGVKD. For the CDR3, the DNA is TGTGCCACTGGACAGGGTATGGGCACTGAAGCTTTCTTT. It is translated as CATGQGMGTEAFF.

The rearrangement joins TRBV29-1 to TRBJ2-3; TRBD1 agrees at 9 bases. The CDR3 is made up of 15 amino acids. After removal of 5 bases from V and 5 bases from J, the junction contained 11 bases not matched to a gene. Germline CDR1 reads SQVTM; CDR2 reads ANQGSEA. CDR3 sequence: CSVPSGQGFVDTQYF. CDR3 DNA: TGCAGCGTTCCCTCGGGACAGGGATTTGTAGATACGCAGTATTTT.

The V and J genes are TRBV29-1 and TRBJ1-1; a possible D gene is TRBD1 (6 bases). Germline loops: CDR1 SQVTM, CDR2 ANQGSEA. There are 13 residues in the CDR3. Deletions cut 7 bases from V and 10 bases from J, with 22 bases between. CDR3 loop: CSAGANPGAVAFF. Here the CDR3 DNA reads TGCAGCGCTGGGGCGAATCCGGGGGCAGTAGCTTTCTTT.

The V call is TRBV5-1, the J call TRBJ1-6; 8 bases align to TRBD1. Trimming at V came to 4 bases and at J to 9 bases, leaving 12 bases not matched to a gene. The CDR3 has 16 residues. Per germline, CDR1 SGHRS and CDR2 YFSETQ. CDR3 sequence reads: CASSRTGTGTISPLHF. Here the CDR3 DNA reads TGCGCCAGCAGCCGAACCGGGACAGGAACAATTTCACCCCTCCACTTT.

CDR3 coding DNA: TGTGCCAGCAGCAAAGAACAAGGTGTGAGGGGATTCTACGAGCAGTACTTC. This gives the protein CASSKEQGVRGFYEQYF. The V call is TRBV21-1, the J call TRBJ2-7. TRBV21-1 is a recognized pseudogene. The CDR3 totals 17 residues.

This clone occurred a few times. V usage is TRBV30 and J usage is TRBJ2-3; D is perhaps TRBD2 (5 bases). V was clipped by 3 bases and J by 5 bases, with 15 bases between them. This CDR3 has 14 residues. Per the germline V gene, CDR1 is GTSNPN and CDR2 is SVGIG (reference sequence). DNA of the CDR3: TGTGCCTGGAGGGCGGGCCCAGTGGGAGATACGCAGTATTTT. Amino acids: CAWRAGPVGDTQYF.

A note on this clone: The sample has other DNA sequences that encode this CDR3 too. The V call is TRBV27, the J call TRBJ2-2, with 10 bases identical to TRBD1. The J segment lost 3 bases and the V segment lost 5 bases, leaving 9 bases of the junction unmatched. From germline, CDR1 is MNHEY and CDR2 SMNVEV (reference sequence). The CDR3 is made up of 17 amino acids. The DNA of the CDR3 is TGTGCCAGCAGTCCTGGACAGGGGGTGACCGACACCGGGGAGCTGTTTTTT. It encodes CASSPGQGVTDTGELFF.

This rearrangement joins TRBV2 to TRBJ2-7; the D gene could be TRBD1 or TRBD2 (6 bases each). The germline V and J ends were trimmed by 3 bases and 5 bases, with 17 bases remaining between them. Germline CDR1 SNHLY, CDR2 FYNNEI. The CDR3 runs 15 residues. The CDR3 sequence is CASSEGGRPRDEQYF. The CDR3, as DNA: TGTGCCAGCAGTGAGGGGGGCCGCCCCAGGGACGAGCAGTACTTC.

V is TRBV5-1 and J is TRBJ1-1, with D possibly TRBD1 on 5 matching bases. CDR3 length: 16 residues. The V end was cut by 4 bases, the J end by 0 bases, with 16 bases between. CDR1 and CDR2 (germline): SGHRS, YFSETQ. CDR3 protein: CASSPGRQTLNTEAFF. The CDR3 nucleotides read TGCGCCAGCAGCCCGGGCCGACAGACCCTGAACACTGAAGCTTTCTTT.

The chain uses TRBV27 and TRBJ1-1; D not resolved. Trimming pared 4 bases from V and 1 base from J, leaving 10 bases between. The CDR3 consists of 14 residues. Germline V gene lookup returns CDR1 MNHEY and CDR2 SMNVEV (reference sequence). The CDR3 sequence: CASSSMQANTEAFF. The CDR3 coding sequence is TGTGCCAGCAGTTCTATGCAGGCGAACACTGAAGCTTTCTTT.

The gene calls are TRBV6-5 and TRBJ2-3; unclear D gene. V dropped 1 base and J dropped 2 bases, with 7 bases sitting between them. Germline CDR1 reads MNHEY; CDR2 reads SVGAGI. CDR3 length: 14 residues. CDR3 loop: CASSYFYPTDTQYF. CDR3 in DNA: TGTGCCAGCAGTTACTTTTACCCCACAGATACGCAGTATTTT.

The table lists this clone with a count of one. The CDR3 bases are TGTGCCAGCAGCTCCGATGGAGCGGGGGGGTCAGATACGCAGTATTTT. Amino acid sequence: CASSSDGAGGSDTQYF. The V gene is TRBV7-3, the J gene TRBJ2-3, with 10 positions matching TRBD2. The length of the CDR3 is 16 residues. Germline CDR1 SGHTA, CDR2 FQGTGA. V trimming: 4 bases; J trimming: 4 bases; junction bases outside the gene matches: 8.

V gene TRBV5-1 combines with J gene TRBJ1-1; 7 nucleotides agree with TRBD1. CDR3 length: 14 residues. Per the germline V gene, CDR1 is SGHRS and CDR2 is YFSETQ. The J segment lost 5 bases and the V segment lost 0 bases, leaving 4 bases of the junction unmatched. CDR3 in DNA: TGCGCCAGCAGCTTGGCACCAGGGGGGACTGAAGCTTTCTTT. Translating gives CASSLAPGGTEAFF.

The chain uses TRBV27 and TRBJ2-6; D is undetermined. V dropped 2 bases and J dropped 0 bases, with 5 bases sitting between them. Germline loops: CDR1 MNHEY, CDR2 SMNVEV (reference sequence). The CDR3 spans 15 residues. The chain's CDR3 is CASSLVRSGANVLTF. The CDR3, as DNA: TGTGCCAGCAGTTTAGTCCGCTCTGGGGCCAACGTCCTGACTTTC.

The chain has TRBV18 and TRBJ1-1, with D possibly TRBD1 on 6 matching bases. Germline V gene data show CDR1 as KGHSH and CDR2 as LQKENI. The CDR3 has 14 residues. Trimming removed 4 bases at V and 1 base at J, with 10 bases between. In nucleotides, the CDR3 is TGTGCCAGCTCACGACCGGGACAGAACACTGAAGCTTTCTTT. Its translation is CASSRPGQNTEAFF.

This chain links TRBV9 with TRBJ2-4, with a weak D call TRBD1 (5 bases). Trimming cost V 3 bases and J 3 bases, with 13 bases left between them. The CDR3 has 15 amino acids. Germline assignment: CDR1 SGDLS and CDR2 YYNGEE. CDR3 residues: CASSDGRGGKNIQYF. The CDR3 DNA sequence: TGTGCCAGCAGCGACGGAAGGGGTGGCAAAAACATTCAGTACTTC. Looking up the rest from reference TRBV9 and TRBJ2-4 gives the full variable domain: DSGVTQTPKHLITATGQRVTLRCSPRSGDLSVYWYQQSLDQGLQFLIQYYNGEERAKGNILERFSAQQFPDLHSELNLSSLELGDSALYFCASSDGRGGKNIQYFGAGTRLSVL.

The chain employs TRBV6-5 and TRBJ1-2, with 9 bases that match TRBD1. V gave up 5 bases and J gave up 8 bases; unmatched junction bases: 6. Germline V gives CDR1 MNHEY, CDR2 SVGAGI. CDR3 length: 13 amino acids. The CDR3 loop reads CASSGDRVKGYTF. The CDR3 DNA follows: TGTGCCAGCAGTGGGGACAGGGTTAAGGGCTACACCTTC.

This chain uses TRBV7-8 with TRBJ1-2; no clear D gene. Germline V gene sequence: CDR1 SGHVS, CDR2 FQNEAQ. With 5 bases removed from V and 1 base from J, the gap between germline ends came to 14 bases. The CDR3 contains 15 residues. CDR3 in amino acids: CASSNHRTLNYGYTF. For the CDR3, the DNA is TGTGCCAGCAGCAACCACCGGACTCTTAACTATGGCTACACCTTC. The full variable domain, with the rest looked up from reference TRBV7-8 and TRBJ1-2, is GAGVSQSPRYKVAKRGQDVALRCDPISGHVSLFWYQQALGQGPEFLTYFQNEAQLDKSGLPSDRFFAERPEGSVSTLKIQRTQQEDSAVYLCASSNHRTLNYGYTFGSGTRLTVV.

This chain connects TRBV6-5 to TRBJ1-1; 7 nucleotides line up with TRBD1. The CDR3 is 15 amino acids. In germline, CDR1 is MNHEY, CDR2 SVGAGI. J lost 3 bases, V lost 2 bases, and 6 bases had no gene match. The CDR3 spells CASSYHDRADTEAFF. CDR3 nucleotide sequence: TGTGCCAGCAGTTACCACGACAGGGCGGACACTGAAGCTTTCTTT.

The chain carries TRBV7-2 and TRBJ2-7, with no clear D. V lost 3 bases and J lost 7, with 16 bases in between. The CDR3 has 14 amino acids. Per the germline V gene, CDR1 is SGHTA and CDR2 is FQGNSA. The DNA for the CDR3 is TGTGCCAGCAGCTTTACGCCCTCCCCGAGGGAGCAGTACTTC. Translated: CASSFTPSPREQYF.

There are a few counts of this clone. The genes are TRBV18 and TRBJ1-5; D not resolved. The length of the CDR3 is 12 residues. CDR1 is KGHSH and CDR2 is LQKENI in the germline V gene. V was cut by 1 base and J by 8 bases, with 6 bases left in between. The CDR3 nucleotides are TGTGCCAGCTCACCACAGGGAAAGCCCCAGCATTTT. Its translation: CASSPQGKPQHF.